Below, 5 T cell receptor beta chains from the same sample are listed, as sequenced in a study of blood T cell repertoires in COVID-19. Sequenced by immunoSEQ multiplex PCR; TCRdb stores in-frame clones only, minus some. This table holds hundreds of thousands of clones, approximately 86% found once. The sample taken for sequencing was peripheral blood. These receptor sequences come from a man aged 55 to 70 who had recovered from COVID-19.

The chain is built from TRBV19 and TRBJ2-5, with 8 bases matching TRBD2. Germline V gene sequence: CDR1 LNHDA, CDR2 SQIVND (reference sequence). The CDR3 extends over 17 amino acids. J lost 1 base, V lost 3 bases, and 10 bases had no gene match. The CDR3 region is CASSIVDSGTFQETQYF. The CDR3 coding sequence is TGTGCCAGTAGTATTGTCGATAGCGGGACGTTCCAAGAGACCCAGTACTTC.

Note on this clone: At one end, the junction sequence differs from germline, possibly due to a read error. The genes are TRBV20-1 and TRBJ2-7; D is ambiguous. CDR3 size: 11 residues. Germline V gene data show CDR1 as DFQATT and CDR2 as SNEGSKA (reference sequence). The chain's CDR3 is CSAMSSYEQYF. CDR3 DNA sequence: TGCAGCGCTATGAGCTCCTACGAGCAGTACTTC.

The V gene is TRBV24-1, the J gene TRBJ2-3, with 7 bases that match TRBD2. Germline CDR1 is KGHDR and CDR2 is SFDVKD. The CDR3 spans 17 residues. V was pared by 0 bases and J by 5 bases, with 10 bases of the junction left unmatched. The CDR3 reads CATSDLRRGDYIDTQYF. The CDR3 DNA reads as TGTGCCACCAGTGATTTGCGACGGGGGGATTACATAGATACGCAGTATTTT.

The chain joins TRBV9 to TRBJ1-1; D is ambiguous. The CDR3 loop spans 15 amino acids. From germline, CDR1 is SGDLS and CDR2 YYNGEE. The V gene lost 3 bases and the J gene lost 1 base, with 13 bases spanning the gap. CDR3 nucleotide sequence: TGTGCCAGCAGCGGGTCTCGGAGGCAGAACACTGAAGCTTTCTTT. This sequence encodes CASSGSRRQNTEAFF. The whole variable domain, remainder taken from reference TRBV9 and TRBJ1-1, is DSGVTQTPKHLITATGQRVTLRCSPRSGDLSVYWYQQSLDQGLQFLIQYYNGEERAKGNILERFSAQQFPDLHSELNLSSLELGDSALYFCASSGSRRQNTEAFFGQGTRLTVV.

As regards this clone: This same CDR3 is encoded by further DNA sequences in the sample. This chain links TRBV5-1 with TRBJ1-5, with a tentative D call TRBD1 (6 bases). The CDR3 has 15 residues. CDR1 is SGHRS, CDR2 YFSETQ, per germline. V lost 0 bases, J lost 2 bases, and 9 bases lay in between. The CDR3 sequence is CASSLEGVGNQPQHF. Here the CDR3 DNA reads TGCGCCAGCAGCTTGGAGGGGGTGGGCAATCAGCCCCAGCATTTT. The whole variable domain, remainder taken from reference TRBV5-1 and TRBJ1-5, is KAGVTQTPRYLIKTRGQQVTLSCSPISGHRSVSWYQQTPGQGLQFLFEYFSETQRNKGNFPGRFSGRQFSNSRSEMNVSTLELGDSALYLCASSLEGVGNQPQHFGDGTRLSIL.